This passage covers 14 T cell receptor beta chains from one sample sequenced in a study of identifying expanded T cells in peripheral blood (dated by TCRdb to the late 2010s). Libraries were constructed by the immunoSEQ multiplex PCR assay. TCRdb holds this immuneACCESS table with in-frame rearrangements only. Some clones are missing; in checked studies, unresolved V genes explain under half, and the rest has no known cause. The sample records under 150,000 clones, more than 80% of which are singletons. 3.3% of the sample goes to the ten largest clones. Sequencing used blood. Every receptor here comes from a person between 18 and 75 years old in good health.

This rearrangement joins TRBV5-1 to TRBJ2-5, with D possibly matching TRBD1 (6 bases). The V gene lost 0 bases and the J gene lost 4 bases, with 13 bases spanning the gap. The CDR3 sequence is 15 residues long. Germline V gene data show CDR1 as SGHRS and CDR2 as YFSETQ. Here the CDR3 reads CASSLAGQVAETQYF. In DNA form, the CDR3 reads TGCGCCAGCAGCTTGGCGGGACAAGTAGCAGAGACCCAGTACTTC.

The chain employs TRBV2 and TRBJ1-1, with 10 bases fitting TRBD1. Trimming removed 6 bases from V and 5 bases from J; junction bases left unmatched: 6. The CDR3 runs 14 residues. Germline V gene lookup returns CDR1 SNHLY and CDR2 FYNNEI. This chain's CDR3 is CASSRTGGDTEAFF. CDR3 coding DNA: TGTGCCAGCAGCCGGACAGGGGGAGATACTGAAGCTTTCTTT.

In this sample, this clone turned up a few times. The V and J genes are TRBV30 and TRBJ2-5; perhaps TRBD2 as D (5 bases). Per germline, CDR1 GTSNPN and CDR2 SVGIG (reference sequence). The CDR3 runs to 14 residues. V was pared by 6 bases and J by 1 base, with 15 bases between. The CDR3, as DNA: TGTGCCTGTAACCGGGGAGATTCCCAAGAGACCCAGTACTTC. This codes for CACNRGDSQETQYF.

V is TRBV5-4 and J is TRBJ2-1; D remains unclear. The CDR3 is 12 amino acids. V dropped 4 bases and J dropped 3 bases, with 5 bases sitting between them. Germline values: CDR1 SGHNT, CDR2 YYREEE (reference sequence). CDR3 nucleotide sequence: TGTGCCAGCAGCCTTGACTACAATGAGCAGTTCTTC. Encoded protein: CASSLDYNEQFF.

This chain joins TRBV7-9 and TRBJ2-7; 9 nucleotides line up with TRBD1. Trimming removed 5 bases from V and 2 bases from J; junction bases left unmatched: 4. The length of the CDR3 is 14 residues. Germline CDR1 is SEHNR and CDR2 is FQNEAQ (reference sequence). The CDR3 DNA reads TGTGCCAGCAGCCAGGACAGGGGCCCCTACGAGCAGTACTTC. This encodes CASSQDRGPYEQYF.

The chain carries TRBV13 and TRBJ2-2, with a tentative D call TRBD1 (6 bases). Germline values: CDR1 PRHDT, CDR2 FYEKMQ (reference sequence). CDR3 length equals 16 residues. Trimming stripped 3 bases from V and 1 base from J, with 12 bases between. The CDR3 spells CASSFTGFENTGELFF. The CDR3 DNA follows: TGTGCCAGCAGCTTCACAGGGTTTGAGAACACCGGGGAGCTGTTTTTT.

The chain links TRBV19 to TRBJ2-7; D is undetermined. Per the germline V gene, CDR1 is LNHDA and CDR2 is SQIVND (reference sequence). With 5 bases removed from V and 7 bases from J, the gap between germline ends came to 15 bases. The CDR3 has 13 amino acids. The CDR3 nucleotides are TGTGCCAGTAGTCCCACTGTCTATGGGGAGCAGTACTTC. This translates into CASSPTVYGEQYF.

V is TRBV11-3 and J is TRBJ2-3, with 9 positions matching TRBD1. V lost 5 bases to trimming and J lost 1 base; unmatched junction nucleotides: 7. Germline CDR1 is SGHNT and CDR2 is YENEEA. The CDR3 is 16 amino acids. The CDR3 DNA reads as TGTGCCAGCAGCGCCCGGACAGGGGAAGGCACAGATACGCAGTATTTT. Translating gives CASSARTGEGTDTQYF.

This clone was observed at least ten times. The rearrangement joins TRBV5-4 to TRBJ1-1, with D tentatively TRBD1 (6 bases). V was clipped by 10 bases and J by 8 bases, with 21 bases between them. The germline gives CDR1 SGHNT, CDR2 YYREEE (reference sequence). CDR3 length: 13 amino acids. The CDR3 DNA is TGTGCCTCTAACCTTGGGGGCAAGAGGGAAGCTTTCTTT. It codes for CASNLGGKREAFF. Drawing the rest from reference TRBV5-4 and TRBJ1-1, the complete variable domain is ETGVTQSPTHLIKTRGQQVTLRCSSQSGHNTVSWYQQALGQGPQFIFQYYREEENGRGNFPPRFSGLQFPNYSSELNVNALELDDSALYLCASNLGGKREAFFGQGTRLTVV.

J is TRBJ1-3 and V is TRBV4-3; D gene ambiguous. CDR3 length: 15 amino acids. Germline V lookup: CDR1 LGHNA, CDR2 YSLEER. Trimming removed 1 base from V and 0 bases from J, with 7 bases in between. Here the CDR3 DNA reads TGCGCCAGCAGCCAAGCGGGAGACTCTGGAAACACCATATATTTT. Its translation is CASSQAGDSGNTIYF.

For this clone: Relative to the germline gene, one junction end is altered; a read error may explain this. The rearrangement joins TRBV7-2 to TRBJ2-1, with 7 bases matching TRBD1. Germline V CDR1 and CDR2: SGHTA, FQGNSA. The length of the CDR3 is 16 residues. The CDR3 loop is CASGLDGQDSYNEQFF. In DNA, the CDR3 is TGTGCCAGCGGCTTAGACGGACAGGACTCCTACAATGAGCAGTTCTTC.

This chain joins TRBV30 and TRBJ1-1; TRBD1 might be the D (5 bases). Per germline, CDR1 GTSNPN and CDR2 SVGIG (reference sequence). Trimming stripped 4 bases from V and 2 bases from J, with 17 bases between. The CDR3 length is 15 residues. In DNA form, the CDR3 reads TGTGCCTGGAATCTGCCCGGGGACCTCAACACTGAAGCTTTCTTT. Protein product: CAWNLPGDLNTEAFF.

The gene calls are TRBV7-9 and TRBJ1-2; D is perhaps TRBD1 (5 bases). The CDR3 runs to 14 residues. Germline CDR1 is SEHNR and CDR2 is FQNEAQ (reference sequence). The V gene lost 6 bases and the J gene lost 5 bases, with 16 bases spanning the gap. The CDR3 loop is CASSLPGGRYGYTF. The CDR3 DNA is TGTGCCAGCAGTCTCCCGGGGGGAAGATATGGCTACACCTTC.

The rearrangement uses TRBV2 and TRBJ1-1; D is unresolved. The V end was cut by 10 bases, the J end by 1 base, with 13 bases between. The CDR3 has 13 residues. Germline V lookup: CDR1 SNHLY, CDR2 FYNNEI. The CDR3 loop is CATWWQTNTEAFF. The CDR3 nucleotides are TGTGCCACCTGGTGGCAGACGAACACTGAAGCTTTCTTT.